These 27 T cell receptor beta chains originate from one sample sequenced in a study of blood T cells in healthy people across ages (dated by TCRdb to the mid-2010s). Library preparation used 5' RACE. TCRdb names Illumina HiSeq 2500 as the instrument used. A second roughly 6 to 12 cycle PCR used a sample-barcoded 5' primer and a J-beta primer mix. Clones were called with MiXCR by TCRdb after fastp trimmed the public reads at Q25, and only in-frame beta chains were retained. Under each unique CDR3 protein, matching rows form one entry showing the most common genes and DNA. This sample holds over 1,500,000 distinct CDR3 sequences; roughly 52% were observed only once. Jointly, the top ten make up more than 2% of the sample. Sequenced: blood. These receptors were obtained from a woman between 40 and 55 years old in good health.

This chain links TRBV29-1 with TRBJ1-6; 7 nucleotides agree with TRBD1. Germline V CDR1 and CDR2: SQVTM, ANQGSEA. The V and J ends lost 7 bases and 4 bases, in that order; junction bases with no gene match: 10. The length of the CDR3 is 15 residues. The CDR3 loop reads CSARDSNSYNSPLHF. CDR3 bases: TGCAGCGCCCGGGACAGTAACTCATATAATTCACCCCTCCACTTT.

This clonotype has a handful of counts. J is TRBJ2-3 and V is TRBV10-3, with 9 bases aligning to TRBD2. V was pared by 8 bases and J by 2 bases, with 11 bases of the junction left unmatched. Germline CDR1 ENHRY, CDR2 SYGVKD. The CDR3 contains 16 residues. DNA of the CDR3: TGTGCCATCCGTCGTACTAGCGGGCAGTACACAGATACGCAGTATTTT. As protein: CAIRRTSGQYTDTQYF.

This clonotype was detected a few times. The chain carries TRBV20-1 and TRBJ2-5; 13 bases align to TRBD2. The germline CDR1 and CDR2 sequences are DFQATT and SNEGSKA (reference sequence). The CDR3 has 18 amino acids. J was trimmed by 6 bases and V by 2 bases; bases with no gene match: 15. Here the CDR3 DNA reads TGCAGTGCTAGATCTGAACCGGGACTAGCGGGGAAGTTGAAGACCCAGTACTTC. Protein sequence: CSARSEPGLAGKLKTQYF.

This clonotype occurred a few times. The chain has TRBV11-1 and TRBJ2-5; either TRBD1 or TRBD2 may fit D (5 bases each). CDR1 is SGHAT, CDR2 FQDESV, per germline (reference sequence). V gave up 4 bases and J gave up 3 bases, with 18 bases separating them. CDR3 length: 16 amino acids. The CDR3, as DNA: TGTGCCAGCAGCTACGCTCCCTCCGGGACGGAAGAGACCCAGTACTTC. Residues: CASSYAPSGTEETQYF. The variable domain in full, completed from reference TRBV11-1 and TRBJ2-5, reads EAEVAQSPRYKITEKSQAVAFWCDPISGHATLYWYRQILGQGPELLVQFQDESVVDDSQLPKDRFSAERLKGVDSTLKIQPAELGDSAMYLCASSYAPSGTEETQYFGPGTRLLVL.

In this sample, this clonotype turned up a few times. The chain recombines TRBV20-1 with TRBJ1-2; D perhaps matches TRBD1 (5 bases). Germline CDR1 DFQATT, CDR2 SNEGSKA (reference sequence). Trimming left V 4 bases short and J 4 bases short, with 10 bases between. This CDR3 contains 12 residues. In DNA form, the CDR3 reads TGCAGTGCTAAACAGGAGGCCTATGGCTACACCTTC. This translates into CSAKQEAYGYTF.

The chain combines TRBV9 with TRBJ2-3; weak D call: TRBD1 (5 bases). Germline V gives CDR1 SGDLS, CDR2 YYNGEE. The V end lost 4 bases, the J end lost 6 bases, and 15 bases lay between the germline ends. The CDR3 length is 14 residues. CDR3: CASSFSRGGDTQYF. DNA for the CDR3: TGTGCCAGCAGCTTCAGTAGGGGTGGGGATACGCAGTATTTT.

This chain joins TRBV10-2 and TRBJ2-7; D is unclear. The DNA end is more similar to TRBJ2-5, so the J call may be wrong. The CDR3 is 15 amino acids. CDR1 WSHSY and CDR2 SAAADI come from the germline V gene. Here the CDR3 DNA reads TGCGCCAGCAGTGATGGTTTCTCGAATGGGGAGACCCAGTACTTC. This encodes CASSDGFSNGETQYF.

The chain links TRBV18 to TRBJ2-7, with TRBD2 identical over 8 bases. V dropped 3 bases and J dropped 0; count of bases not matched to a gene: 4. Germline V CDR1 and CDR2: KGHSH, LQKENI. This CDR3 has 15 residues. The chain's CDR3 is CASSPGGGISYEQYF. The CDR3 bases are TGTGCCAGCTCACCCGGGGGGGGAATCTCCTACGAGCAGTACTTC.

This clonotype was seen just once. The rearrangement uses TRBV4-3 and TRBJ2-7; 10 positions match TRBD2. The junction had 15 bases not matched to a gene; V was cut back by 0 bases and J by 10 bases. The CDR3 covers 17 residues. Per the germline V gene, CDR1 is LGHNA and CDR2 is YSLEER. This CDR3 reads CASSQDLSGGAQEAQYF. DNA for the CDR3: TGCGCCAGCAGCCAAGATTTGAGCGGGGGGGCCCAAGAGGCCCAGTACTTC.

The gene calls are TRBV20-1 and TRBJ1-2; 7 bases fit TRBD1. Germline V gene sequence: CDR1 DFQATT, CDR2 SNEGSKA (reference sequence). V was clipped by 6 bases and J by 5 bases; unmatched bases: 12. The CDR3 length is 14 residues. This CDR3 reads CSAKEGGGIYGYTF. The CDR3, as DNA: TGCAGTGCCAAGGAAGGGGGCGGGATATATGGCTACACCTTC.

V gene TRBV7-2 combines with J gene TRBJ2-1; D is uncertain. This CDR3 has 13 residues. Germline V gene data show CDR1 as SGHTA and CDR2 as FQGNSA. Trimming pared 5 bases from V and 6 bases from J, leaving 11 bases between. DNA for the CDR3: TGTGCCAGCAGCCCTGCTGCAACCAATGAGCAGTTCTTC. This encodes CASSPAATNEQFF. The full variable domain, completed using reference TRBV7-2 and TRBJ2-1, is GAGVSQSPSNKVTEKGKDVELRCDPISGHTALYWYRQSLGQGLEFLIYFQGNSAPDKSGLPSDRFSAERTGGSVSTLTIQRTQQEDSAVYLCASSPAATNEQFFGPGTRLTVL.

About this clonotype: An end of the junction differs from the germline gene, which may be a read error. This chain uses TRBV7-9 with TRBJ1-6, with a possible D match to TRBD1 (5 bases). The CDR3 consists of 17 residues. CDR1 and CDR2 (germline): SEHNR, FQNEAQ (reference sequence). CDR3 bases: TGTGCCATCGATGCCGGGGGTCCGAGCTCCTATAATTCACTCCTCCACTTT. Its protein is CAIDAGGPSSYNSLLHF.

The CDR3 nucleotides are TGCAGTCAACCAACCCAAGCGGAAACAGATACGCAGTATTTT. Protein: CSQPTQAETDTQYF. The chain is built from TRBV20-1 and TRBJ2-3, with D maybe TRBD2 (5 bases). Germline lookup yields CDR1 DFQATT and CDR2 SNEGSKA (reference sequence). V was pared by 8 bases and J by 3 bases, with 18 bases between. CDR3 size: 14 residues.

This clonotype appeared many times. The chain employs TRBV7-2 and TRBJ2-5; D gene uncertain. The CDR3 has 13 residues. Trimming left V 6 bases short and J 5 bases short, with 13 bases between. Germline V CDR1 and CDR2: SGHTA, FQGNSA. Written as DNA, the CDR3 is TGTGCCAGCAGTAAAACTGACCGGGAGACCCAGTACTTC. Translation: CASSKTDRETQYF.

The CDR3 DNA follows: TGTGCCACGGGGGTGGAGGCTTTCGGACAAGAGACCCAGTACTTC. Protein: CATGVEAFGQETQYF. The gene calls are TRBV10-3 and TRBJ2-5, with D possibly matching TRBD2 (6 bases). V lost 10 bases and J 2 bases, leaving 20 bases between the germline ends. Germline CDR1 reads ENHRY; CDR2 reads SYGVKD. The CDR3 consists of 15 residues.

The chain employs TRBV6-2 or TRBV6-3 and TRBJ1-1; 7 bases fit TRBD1. The V and J ends lost 6 bases and 0 bases, in that order; junction bases with no gene match: 13. Germline CDR1 is MNHEY and CDR2 is SVGEGT. This CDR3 contains 17 residues. CDR3 amino acids: CASRPDNTGTVNTEAFF. The DNA for the CDR3 is TGTGCCAGCAGACCCGATAATACCGGGACAGTGAACACTGAAGCTTTCTTT.

A few counts support this clonotype. The J gene is TRBJ1-2, the V gene TRBV12-3 or TRBV12-4; D gene uncertain. The CDR3 length is 13 residues. Deletions cut 5 bases from V and 0 bases from J, with 7 bases between. Here the CDR3 reads CASSTLANYGYTF. CDR3 sequence (DNA): TGTGCCAGCAGTACCTTAGCTAACTATGGCTACACCTTC.

This clonotype was detected a few times. The genes are TRBV24-1 and TRBJ2-1; D is ambiguous. V dropped 4 bases and J dropped 9 bases, with 6 bases sitting between them. Germline CDR1 reads KGHDR; CDR2 reads SFDVKD. The CDR3 extends over 11 amino acids. Here the CDR3 reads CATSDSGEQFF. Here the CDR3 DNA reads TGTGCCACCAGTGACAGTGGTGAGCAGTTCTTC.

This clonotype was observed a few times. This chain joins TRBV5-1 and TRBJ2-5; TRBD2 matches 15 bases. Germline V gene sequence: CDR1 SGHRS, CDR2 YFSETQ. Germline trimming cut 4 bases from V and 5 bases from J; bases unmatched to any gene: 12. The CDR3 has 18 amino acids. The CDR3 protein is CASSRGTSGGSTRETQYF. CDR3 DNA sequence: TGCGCCAGCAGCCGCGGGACTAGCGGGGGGTCAACACGGGAGACCCAGTACTTC.

This chain uses TRBV20-1 with TRBJ2-5; 7 positions match TRBD2. Trimming removed 5 bases from V and 3 bases from J; junction bases left unmatched: 6. CDR3 length: 13 residues. Per germline, CDR1 DFQATT and CDR2 SNEGSKA (reference sequence). The CDR3 DNA is TGCAGTGCTCTTCCAGCGGGGAAAGAGACCCAGTACTTC. It encodes CSALPAGKETQYF.

About this clonotype itself: A much larger clone lies a single base off, so this may be a read error. V usage is TRBV29-1 and J usage is TRBJ2-1; D ambiguous. The germline V gene has CDR1 SQVTM and CDR2 ANQGSEA. The V and J ends lost 7 bases and 8 bases respectively, with 18 bases between them. The CDR3 contains 13 residues. The CDR3 protein is CSARLQSEYEQFF. CDR3 coding DNA: TGCAGCGCCCGTTTACAATCTGAGTATGAGCAGTTCTTC.

This chain connects TRBV29-1 to TRBJ1-2; 8 bases are a match to TRBD1. Germline CDR1 and CDR2: SQVTM and ANQGSEA. This CDR3 has 14 residues. Trimming removed 3 bases from V and 2 bases from J; junction bases left unmatched: 5. The CDR3 reads CSVEDRVSNYGYTF. The CDR3 region has the DNA TGCAGCGTTGAGGACAGGGTTTCCAACTATGGCTACACCTTC.

This clonotype has only a few counts. This rearrangement joins TRBV7-2 to TRBJ2-3; TRBD2 agrees at 10 bases. Germline V gene sequence: CDR1 SGHTA, CDR2 FQGNSA. The ends lost 5 bases at V and 6 bases at J; junction bases unmatched: 14. The CDR3 consists of 17 residues. CDR3 in DNA: TGTGCCAGCAGCCCATACTGGACTAGCGGAACCGGGGATACGCAGTATTTT. Encoded protein: CASSPYWTSGTGDTQYF.

The gene calls are TRBV20-1 and TRBJ2-5, with D tentatively TRBD2 (6 bases). Matching the DNA end better, TRBJ2-7 makes the J call doubtful. The CDR3 contains 12 residues. Germline CDR1 reads DFQATT; CDR2 reads SNEGSKA (reference sequence). The CDR3 loop reads CSCGVPPSEQYF. Written as DNA, the CDR3 is TGCAGCTGCGGGGTTCCCCCCTCCGAGCAGTACTTC.

The J gene is TRBJ1-5, the V gene TRBV6-2 or TRBV6-3, with D unresolved. Deletions cut 0 bases from V and 6 bases from J, with 9 bases between. The CDR3 is 14 amino acids. CDR1 is MNHEY, CDR2 SVGEGT, per germline. The CDR3 reads CASSYSGSGQPQHF. CDR3 DNA: TGTGCCAGCAGTTACTCCGGATCGGGTCAGCCCCAGCATTTT.

The rearrangement joins TRBV7-9 to TRBJ1-3; a possible D gene is TRBD1 (6 bases). Between the trimmed V and J ends, which lost 4 bases and 0 bases, there was a span of 7 bases. Germline V gene lookup returns CDR1 SEHNR and CDR2 FQNEAQ (reference sequence). The CDR3 is made up of 14 amino acids. The CDR3 DNA is TGTGCCAGCAGCTGGGACAACTCTGGAAACACCATATATTTT. This encodes CASSWDNSGNTIYF.

This clonotype was seen a handful of times. The rearrangement joins TRBV3-1 to TRBJ1-2, with D hard to call. Trimming pared 3 bases from V and 0 bases from J, leaving 5 bases between. The CDR3 loop spans 13 amino acids. Per the germline V gene, CDR1 is LGHDT and CDR2 is YNNKEL (reference sequence). CDR3 sequence (DNA): TGTGCCAGCAGCCACGGGCCTAACTATGGCTACACCTTC. Protein product: CASSHGPNYGYTF.